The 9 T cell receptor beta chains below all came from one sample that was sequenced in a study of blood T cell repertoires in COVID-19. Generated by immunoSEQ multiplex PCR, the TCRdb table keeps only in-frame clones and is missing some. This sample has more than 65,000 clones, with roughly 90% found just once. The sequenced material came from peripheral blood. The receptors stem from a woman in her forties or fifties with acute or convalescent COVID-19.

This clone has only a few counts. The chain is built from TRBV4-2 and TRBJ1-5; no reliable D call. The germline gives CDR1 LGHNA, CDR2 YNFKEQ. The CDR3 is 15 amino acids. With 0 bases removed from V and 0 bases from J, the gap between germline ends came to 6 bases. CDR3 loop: CASSQDGVSNQPQHF. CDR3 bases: TGTGCCAGCAGCCAAGACGGGGTTAGCAATCAGCCCCAGCATTTT.

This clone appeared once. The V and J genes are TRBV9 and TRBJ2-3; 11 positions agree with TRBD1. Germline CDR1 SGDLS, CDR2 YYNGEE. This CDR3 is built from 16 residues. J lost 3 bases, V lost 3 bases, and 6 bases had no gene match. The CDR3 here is CASSAGTGGETDTQYF. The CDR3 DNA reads TGTGCCAGCAGCGCCGGGACAGGGGGAGAAACAGATACGCAGTATTTT.

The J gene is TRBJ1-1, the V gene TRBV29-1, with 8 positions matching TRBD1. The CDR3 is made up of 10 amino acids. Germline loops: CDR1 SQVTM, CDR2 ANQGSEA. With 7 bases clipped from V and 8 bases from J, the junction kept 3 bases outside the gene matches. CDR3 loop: CSGGQEEAFF. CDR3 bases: TGCAGCGGGGGACAGGAAGAAGCTTTCTTT. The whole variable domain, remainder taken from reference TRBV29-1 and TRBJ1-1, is SAVISQKPSRDICQRGTSLTIQCQVDSQVTMMFWYRQQPGQSLTLIATANQGSEATYESGFVIDKFPISRPNLTFSTLTVSNMSPEDSSIYLCSGGQEEAFFGQGTRLTVV.

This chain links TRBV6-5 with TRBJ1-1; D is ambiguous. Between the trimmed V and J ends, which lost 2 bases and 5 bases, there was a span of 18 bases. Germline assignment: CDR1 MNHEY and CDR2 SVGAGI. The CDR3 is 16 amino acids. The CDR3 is CASSYSTVGVGTEAFF. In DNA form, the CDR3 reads TGTGCCAGCAGTTACAGCACGGTCGGGGTAGGAACTGAAGCTTTCTTT.

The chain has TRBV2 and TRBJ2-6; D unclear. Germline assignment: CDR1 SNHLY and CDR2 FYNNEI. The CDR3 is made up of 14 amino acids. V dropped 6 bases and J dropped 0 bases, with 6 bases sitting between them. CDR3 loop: CASSPVSGANVLTF. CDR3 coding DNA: TGTGCCAGCAGCCCAGTCTCTGGGGCCAACGTCCTGACTTTC.

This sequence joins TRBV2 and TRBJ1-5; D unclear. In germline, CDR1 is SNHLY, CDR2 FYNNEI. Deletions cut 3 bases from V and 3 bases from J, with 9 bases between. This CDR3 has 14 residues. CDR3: CASSDRVANQPQHF. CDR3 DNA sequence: TGTGCCAGCAGTGATCGGGTGGCCAATCAGCCCCAGCATTTT.

DNA for the CDR3: TGTGCCAGCTCACTCGGACAATTCTACGAGCAGTACTTC. Protein: CASSLGQFYEQYF. The chain has TRBV18 and TRBJ2-7; D is perhaps TRBD1 (5 bases). The CDR3 is 13 residues long. Trimming took 4 bases from V and 3 from J, leaving 10 bases between them. Germline loops: CDR1 KGHSH, CDR2 LQKENI. Complete variable domain (other parts from reference TRBV18 and TRBJ2-7): NAGVMQNPRHLVRRRGQEARLRCSPMKGHSHVYWYRQLPEEGLKFMVYLQKENIIDESGMPKERFSAEFPKEGPSILRIQQVVRGDSAAYFCASSLGQFYEQYFGPGTRLTVT.

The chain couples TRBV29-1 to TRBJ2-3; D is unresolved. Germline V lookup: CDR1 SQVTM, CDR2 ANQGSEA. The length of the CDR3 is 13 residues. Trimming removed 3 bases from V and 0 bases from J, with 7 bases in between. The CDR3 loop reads CSVDYGSTDTQYF. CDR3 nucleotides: TGCAGCGTTGATTATGGCAGCACAGATACGCAGTATTTT.

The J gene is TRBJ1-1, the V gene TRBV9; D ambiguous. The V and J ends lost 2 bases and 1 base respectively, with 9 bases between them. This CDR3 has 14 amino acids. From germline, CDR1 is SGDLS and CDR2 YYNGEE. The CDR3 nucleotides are TGTGCCAGCAGCGTTGAGGCCCAGAACACTGAAGCTTTCTTT. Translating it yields CASSVEAQNTEAFF.